A selection of T cell receptor beta chains follows, all from one sample in a study of T cells in Graves' hyperthyroidism and ophthalmopathy. TCRdb re-derived calls from the multiplex PCR reads in MiXCR, one entry per CDR3 protein. Among hundreds of thousands of distinct CDR3 sequences listed, less than 15% were seen once. Source material: blood. Receptor source: a woman under 30 with Graves' hyperthyroidism. Each CDR3 is given with its conserved first and last residue. D genes are given only for firm matches. Clone size is stated in some rows and not others, as once, few, many or a class when expanded.

cdr3_nt,cdr3_aa,v_call,clone_size,d_call,j_call
TGTGCCAGCAGTGTGGGGACAGTAGGAGAGAAGGGACACAACAATGAGCAGTTCTTC,CASSVGTVGEKGHNNEQFF,TRBV28,many,TRBD1,TRBJ2-1
TGTGCCAGCAGTAGTTCAAACATTCAGTACTTC,CASSSSNIQYF,TRBV12-3/TRBV12-4,.,.,TRBJ2-4
TGTGCCAGCAGTCGACGGGGCAAGGGGTCCAATGAGCAGTTCTTC,CASSRRGKGSNEQFF,TRBV14,few,.,TRBJ2-1
TGTGCCAGCAGTCCCGCCTCGACTAGCTCGTACGAGCAGTACTTC,CASSPASTSSYEQYF,TRBV27,.,TRBD2,TRBJ2-7
TGTGCCACCAGCTTCGGGACAGGGGAGGTCGAGCAGTACTTC,CATSFGTGEVEQYF,TRBV15,many,TRBD1,TRBJ2-7
TGTGCCACCAGTGATAACTCGGCGGAGAGCTCCTACAATGAGCAGTTCTTC,CATSDNSAESSYNEQFF,TRBV24-1,few,.,TRBJ2-1
TGTGCCAGCATTCACACCGGGACAGGATCCTACGAGCAGTACTTC,CASIHTGTGSYEQYF,TRBV6-2/TRBV6-3,few,TRBD1,TRBJ2-7
TGTGCCAGCAGCTTGGGTCCTGTAGGGGAGACCCAGTACTTC,CASSLGPVGETQYF,TRBV5-5,few,.,TRBJ2-5
TGCGCCAGCAGCTTGGTAGGACGGTGGTATGGCTACACCTTC,CASSLVGRWYGYTF,TRBV5-1,.,.,TRBJ1-2
TGTGCCAGCACCCTGAGGGGACTAGCCTACGAGCAGTACTTC,CASTLRGLAYEQYF,TRBV11-2,many,TRBD2,TRBJ2-7
TGTGCCAGCAGCTTAGGGCCGGGACCCTACGAGCAGTGCTTC,CASSLGPGPYEQCF,TRBV7-9,.,.,TRBJ2-7
TGCGCCAGCAGCACAGGCGCTGAAGCTTTCTTT,CASSTGAEAFF,TRBV5-1,many,.,TRBJ1-1
TGTGCCTGGAGTGTACAGTGGACAGGGCAATCTCCCGGGGAGCTGTTTTTT,CAWSVQWTGQSPGELFF,TRBV30,few,TRBD1,TRBJ2-2
TGTGCCAGCAGCCAAGGGCAGCTCACCGGGGAGCTGTTTTTT,CASSQGQLTGELFF,TRBV3-1,many,.,TRBJ2-2
TGTGCCAGCTTTGACAGTCACGGCACTGAAGCTTTCTTT,CASFDSHGTEAFF,TRBV18,many,.,TRBJ1-1
TGTGCCAGCAGTGTACGAGTCGAACAGCCCCAGCATTTT,CASSVRVEQPQHF,TRBV2,many,.,TRBJ1-5